Following are 32 T cell receptor beta chains from one sample sequenced in a study of blood T cell repertoires in COVID-19. The method was immunoSEQ multiplex PCR; TCRdb's version includes in-frame clones alone and lacks a portion of them. The data contain over 300,000 clones, nearly 90% of them singletons. Sequencing used PBMCs or T cells enriched from blood (not recorded which). The receptor source for this set is a woman aged 25 to 39 who had recovered from COVID-19.

A remark on this clone: A much larger clone differs by one base, so this may be a read error. This sequence joins TRBV12-3 or TRBV12-4 and TRBJ1-1; 7 bases map to TRBD1. CDR3 length: 13 amino acids. Unmatched junction bases numbered 2, after V lost 6 bases and J lost 1 base. CDR3 sequence (DNA): TGTGCCAGCAGACAGGGGAGGAACACTGAAGCTTTCTTT. This codes for CASRQGRNTEAFF.

The rearrangement uses TRBV3-1 (or the pseudogene TRBV3-2) and TRBJ1-2; D is perhaps TRBD1 (6 bases). This CDR3 region has 13 residues. With 6 bases removed from V and 4 bases from J, the gap between germline ends came to 12 bases. Germline CDR1 is LGHDT and CDR2 is YNNKEL (reference sequence). Here the CDR3 reads CASRTGGSYGYTF. CDR3 sequence (DNA): TGTGCCAGCAGGACAGGCGGCAGCTATGGCTACACCTTC.

This chain uses TRBV7-3 with TRBJ2-5; possible D gene TRBD2, 6 bases. CDR3 length: 14 residues. The V end lost 5 bases, the J end lost 5 bases, and 15 bases lay between the germline ends. Germline CDR1 SGHTA, CDR2 FQGTGA. The DNA of the CDR3 is TGTGCCAGCAGCCCGACCGGCGGGGTGGAGACCCAGTACTTC. Its protein is CASSPTGGVETQYF.

The V call is TRBV18, the J call TRBJ1-4; D remains unclear. Trimming left V 8 bases short and J 8 bases short, with 9 bases between. This CDR3 contains 11 residues. CDR1 and CDR2 (germline): KGHSH, LQKENI. This CDR3 reads CASASKEKLFF. In nucleotides, the CDR3 is TGTGCCAGCGCTAGCAAGGAAAAACTGTTTTTT.

The chain joins TRBV18 to TRBJ1-4; TRBD1 is a possible D gene (5 bases). The CDR3 loop spans 17 amino acids. V was cut by 2 bases and J by 8 bases, with 21 bases left in between. Per the germline V gene, CDR1 is KGHSH and CDR2 is LQKENI. The CDR3 spells CASSPFGGRGGSEKLFF. The CDR3 region has the DNA TGTGCCAGCTCACCATTTGGCGGACGGGGGGGGTCCGAAAAACTGTTTTTT.

The rearrangement links TRBV4-3 to TRBJ1-4; D is unclear. Trimming pared 0 bases from V and 7 bases from J, leaving 12 bases between. Germline V lookup: CDR1 LGHNA, CDR2 YSLEER. CDR3 length equals 15 residues. In DNA form, the CDR3 reads TGCGCCAGCAGCCAAGATTCGGGGTCGGGTGAAAAACTGTTTTTT. This gives the protein CASSQDSGSGEKLFF.

J is TRBJ2-3 and V is TRBV7-8; 8 nucleotides agree with TRBD2. The germline V gene encodes CDR1 SGHVS and CDR2 FQNEAQ. V was pared by 4 bases and J by 3 bases, with 9 bases of the junction left unmatched. This CDR3 is 16 amino acids long. CDR3 in DNA: TGTGCCAGCAGCTCAGGCGGGCGGGGGGTGACAGATACGCAGTATTTT. The encoded protein is CASSSGGRGVTDTQYF.

The chain links TRBV5-4 to TRBJ2-7, with a weak D call TRBD2 (5 bases). Trimming took off 5 bases at V and 7 bases at J, with 22 bases between the two ends. The CDR3 totals 15 residues. Per the germline V gene, CDR1 is SGHNT and CDR2 is YYREEE (reference sequence). CDR3 in amino acids: CASSLRRASTVEQYF. The DNA of the CDR3 is TGTGCCAGCAGTTTGAGGCGGGCCTCCACAGTGGAGCAGTACTTC.

V usage is TRBV9 and J usage is TRBJ2-2, with 11 positions matching TRBD2. This CDR3 is built from 16 residues. The J segment lost 2 bases and the V segment lost 2 bases, leaving 2 bases of the junction unmatched. Germline values: CDR1 SGDLS, CDR2 YYNGEE. The chain's CDR3 is CASSVRLAGNTGELFF. The CDR3 region has the DNA TGTGCCAGCAGCGTGAGACTAGCGGGAAACACCGGGGAGCTGTTTTTT.

The chain couples TRBV7-9 to TRBJ2-3; possible D gene TRBD2, 5 bases. CDR3 length equals 14 residues. The V gene's germline CDR1 is SEHNR and CDR2 FQNEAQ (reference sequence). Trimming took off 4 bases at V and 1 base at J, with 9 bases between the two ends. CDR3 DNA sequence: TGTGCCAGCAGCTCGACTAAACGCACAGATACGCAGTATTTT. Amino acid sequence: CASSSTKRTDTQYF.

The rearrangement joins TRBV11-2 to TRBJ1-4; 7 bases map to TRBD1. The CDR3 runs 16 residues. CDR1 and CDR2 from the germline V gene are SGHAT and FQNNGV. The J segment lost 0 bases and the V segment lost 7 bases, leaving 8 bases of the junction unmatched. The CDR3 reads CASNQIGTATNEKLFF. DNA of the CDR3: TGTGCCAGCAACCAGATTGGGACAGCAACTAATGAAAAACTGTTTTTT.

The chain employs TRBV4-1 and TRBJ1-2; D is possibly TRBD1 (5 bases). This CDR3 spans 16 amino acids. V lost 4 bases, J lost 4 bases, and 19 bases lay in between. Germline V gene sequence: CDR1 MGHRA, CDR2 YSYEKL. As DNA, the CDR3 is TGCGCCAGCAGCCGTGCTACAGGCTCTTCTTCCTATGGCTACACCTTC. The encoded protein is CASSRATGSSSYGYTF.

The V call is TRBV6-5, the J call TRBJ1-5; 10 positions agree with TRBD1. The V and J ends lost 8 bases and 1 base, in that order; junction bases with no gene match: 5. Germline V gene sequence: CDR1 MNHEY, CDR2 SVGAGI. There are 15 residues in the CDR3. For the CDR3, the DNA is TGTGCCAGCGGGACAGGGGCTCAGAGCAATCAGCCCCAGCATTTT. Translating it yields CASGTGAQSNQPQHF.

The chain combines TRBV5-1 with TRBJ2-7, with 10 bases matching TRBD2. Germline V lookup: CDR1 SGHRS, CDR2 YFSETQ. V lost 4 bases, J lost 3 bases, and 10 bases stayed unmatched. The CDR3 totals 16 residues. The CDR3 region has the DNA TGCGCCAGCAGCCCCAAGGGGATAGCGGGGGGCTACGAGCAGTACTTC. It specifies CASSPKGIAGGYEQYF.

This chain links TRBV6-5 with TRBJ1-1, with D possibly matching TRBD1 (5 bases). The CDR3 spans 13 residues. Germline V gives CDR1 MNHEY, CDR2 SVGAGI. The germline V and J ends were trimmed by 8 bases and 4 bases, with 14 bases remaining between them. CDR3 in DNA: TGTGCCAGCCCGGCGCCAAGGGGCACTGAAGCTTTCTTT. This translates into CASPAPRGTEAFF.

This clone was recorded once. This sequence joins TRBV7-9 and TRBJ1-1, with D perhaps TRBD1 (6 bases). Trimming removed 1 base at V and 4 bases at J, with 13 bases between. Germline V gene lookup returns CDR1 SEHNR and CDR2 FQNEAQ (reference sequence). This CDR3 has 15 amino acids. The CDR3 DNA sequence: TGTGCCAGCAGCTTAGACCGCATCAGGGGCACTGAAGCTTTCTTT. Translated, it gives CASSLDRIRGTEAFF.

This clone was seen a handful of times. The chain carries TRBV30 and TRBJ2-7, with TRBD1 matching 9 bases. The germline V gene has CDR1 GTSNPN and CDR2 SVGIG (reference sequence). V dropped 5 bases and J dropped 6; count of bases not matched to a gene: 14. This CDR3 has 15 residues. The CDR3 sequence: CAWDRGAFLSGEQYF. The DNA of the CDR3 is TGTGCCTGGGACAGGGGGGCTTTCCTCTCAGGCGAGCAGTACTTC. The variable domain in full, with the rest retrieved from reference TRBV30 and TRBJ2-7, is SQTIHQWPATLVQPVGSPLSLECTVEGTSNPNLYWYRQAAGRGLQLLFYSVGIGQISSEVPQNLSASRPQDRQFILSSKKLLLSDSGFYLCAWDRGAFLSGEQYFGPGTRLTVT.

This chain links TRBV29-1 with TRBJ1-1, with D unclear. From germline, CDR1 is SQVTM and CDR2 ANQGSEA. Between the trimmed V and J ends, which lost 3 bases and 4 bases, there was a span of 12 bases. The length of the CDR3 is 13 residues. In DNA form, the CDR3 reads TGCAGCGTTGATCGGGGTGAGGGCACTGAAGCTTTCTTT. This translates into CSVDRGEGTEAFF.

The chain is built from TRBV7-8 and TRBJ2-2; 14 nucleotides agree with TRBD2. Germline V gene sequence: CDR1 SGHVS, CDR2 FQNEAQ. This CDR3 region has 18 residues. V gave up 4 bases and J gave up 2 bases; unmatched junction bases: 6. DNA of the CDR3: TGTGCCAGCAGCTCCCGACTAGCGGGGGGGTCCAACACCGGGGAGCTGTTTTTT. Encoded protein: CASSSRLAGGSNTGELFF.

Written as DNA, the CDR3 is TGTGCCAGCAATACATTGGGGCTTCGGGTCGGCTACACCTTC. It encodes CASNTLGLRVGYTF. This chain uses TRBV2 with TRBJ1-2; TRBD1 is a possible D gene (5 bases). The germline V and J ends were trimmed by 7 bases and 8 bases, with 20 bases remaining between them. This CDR3 has 14 amino acids. Germline-derived CDR1 and CDR2 are SNHLY and FYNNEI.

The chain has TRBV5-1 and TRBJ2-1, with TRBD2 identical over 11 bases. The CDR3 spans 18 residues. CDR1 and CDR2 from the germline V gene are SGHRS and YFSETQ. V trimming: 0 bases; J trimming: 0 bases; junction bases outside the gene matches: 5. CDR3 loop: CASSLGLAGLSSYNEQFF. The CDR3 region has the DNA TGCGCCAGCAGCTTGGGACTAGCGGGGCTAAGCTCCTACAATGAGCAGTTCTTC.

On this clone: This sample also contains other DNA sequences that code for the same CDR3. The chain carries TRBV3-1 (or the pseudogene TRBV3-2) and TRBJ2-7; no clear D gene. V shed 1 base and J shed 4 bases, with 5 bases lying between them. The CDR3 contains 12 residues. CDR1 and CDR2 from the germline V gene are LGHDT and YNNKEL (reference sequence). CDR3 DNA sequence: TGTGCCAGCAGCCAAGCCGGGTACGAGCAGTACTTC. The encoded protein is CASSQAGYEQYF.

The V and J genes are TRBV30 and TRBJ1-5, with D unresolved. The CDR3 contains 13 residues. Trimming took off 3 bases at V and 4 bases at J, with 10 bases between the two ends. CDR1 and CDR2 from the germline V gene are GTSNPN and SVGIG (reference sequence). The CDR3 bases are TGTGCCTGGAGGGGCGGGGTAAATCAGCCCCAGCATTTT. It is translated as CAWRGGVNQPQHF.

V usage is TRBV19 and J usage is TRBJ1-1; tentative D call: TRBD1 (5 bases). The CDR3 has 11 residues. V was cut by 6 bases and J by 6 bases, with 8 bases left in between. Germline V gene sequence: CDR1 LNHDA, CDR2 SQIVND (reference sequence). DNA of the CDR3: TGTGCCAGTAGGATGACAGCTGAAGCTTTCTTT. Translating gives CASRMTAEAFF. Full variable domain (remainder filled in from reference TRBV19 and TRBJ1-1): DGGITQSPKYLFRKEGQNVTLSCEQNLNHDAMYWYRQDPGQGLRLIYYSQIVNDFQKGDIAEGYSVSREKKESFPLTVTSAQKNPTAFYLCASRMTAEAFFGQGTRLTVV.

The chain has TRBV27 and TRBJ1-1; D gene uncertain. There are 14 residues in the CDR3. Germline V gene lookup returns CDR1 MNHEY and CDR2 SMNVEV (reference sequence). V was cut by 0 bases and J by 2 bases, with 7 bases left in between. CDR3 nucleotides: TGTGCCAGCAGTTTATCGCCAGGTAACACTGAAGCTTTCTTT. Protein sequence: CASSLSPGNTEAFF.

This chain connects TRBV9 to TRBJ2-1; 11 nucleotides agree with TRBD2. V lost 4 bases and J lost 7; bases outside the gene matches: 4. This CDR3 region has 14 residues. Germline CDR1 is SGDLS and CDR2 is YYNGEE. CDR3 loop: CASSLAGGLNEQFF. In nucleotides, the CDR3 is TGTGCCAGCAGCCTAGCGGGGGGCCTGAATGAGCAGTTCTTC.

In its sample, this clone was seen once. The gene calls are TRBV6-5 and TRBJ1-5; D ambiguous. V lost 5 bases and J lost 9, with 20 bases in between. Germline CDR1 and CDR2: MNHEY and SVGAGI. The CDR3 is 15 amino acids. CDR3 in amino acids: CASSHPGSHHRPQHF. The CDR3 DNA follows: TGTGCCAGCAGTCACCCGGGGTCTCACCATCGGCCCCAGCATTTT.

This sequence joins TRBV29-1 and TRBJ1-2; no definite D call. Germline V gives CDR1 SQVTM, CDR2 ANQGSEA. CDR3 length: 13 amino acids. V lost 4 bases and J 0 bases, leaving 9 bases between the germline ends. The CDR3 region has the DNA TGCAGCGTTGGCGGTCCCGCTAACTATGGCTACACCTTC. This sequence encodes CSVGGPANYGYTF.

This sequence joins TRBV19 and TRBJ1-4; TRBD1 might be the D (5 bases). CDR1 and CDR2 from the germline V gene are LNHDA and SQIVND (reference sequence). Trimming shortened V by 4 bases and J by 8 bases, and 14 bases separated the two germline ends. CDR3 length: 14 residues. CDR3 amino acids: CASSTGRLGEKLFF. The CDR3 DNA reads TGTGCCAGTAGTACAGGGCGGTTAGGCGAAAAACTGTTTTTT.

V usage is TRBV19 and J usage is TRBJ2-2; 7 bases line up with TRBD1. The germline CDR1 and CDR2 sequences are LNHDA and SQIVND (reference sequence). V gave up 6 bases and J gave up 2 bases; unmatched junction bases: 3. The CDR3 has 14 residues. The CDR3 DNA follows: TGTGCCAGTAGAGACAGGGTAAACACCGGGGAGCTGTTTTTT. Its translation: CASRDRVNTGELFF.

This chain connects TRBV7-2 to TRBJ1-2; D gene unclear. V lost 6 bases to trimming and J lost 4 bases, with 9 bases between them. This CDR3 contains 12 residues. Germline lookup yields CDR1 SGHTA and CDR2 FQGNSA. The CDR3 DNA reads TGTGCCAGCAGTTTAATGGCCTATGGCTACACCTTC. Translating it yields CASSLMAYGYTF.

CDR3 DNA sequence: TGCGCCAGCAGACCAGTGGTGCAGGGCTCCTACGAGCAGTACTTC. Translated: CASRPVVQGSYEQYF. The chain has TRBV5-1 and TRBJ2-7; perhaps TRBD1 as D (5 bases). V gave up 5 bases and J gave up 0 bases, with 15 bases separating them. CDR3 length: 15 amino acids. Per the germline V gene, CDR1 is SGHRS and CDR2 is YFSETQ.